Following are 25 T cell receptor beta chains from one sample sequenced in a study of cytomegalovirus exposure and HLA in healthy donors. Researchers ran the PCR with 60 Vbeta and 13 Jbeta primers. Only in-frame clones appear in the TCRdb table, and some are missing; sequencing was by immunoSEQ multiplex PCR. The sample yields 150,000 to 200,000 clones, around 78% seen once. Material: PBMCs. The receptors shown here come from a woman between 50 and 59 years old in good health and CMV-seropositive.

The chain couples TRBV9 to TRBJ2-3; D call uncertain. Germline CDR1 SGDLS, CDR2 YYNGEE. The CDR3 consists of 14 residues. Trimming removed 5 bases from V and 2 bases from J, with 12 bases in between. This CDR3 reads CASRQNSFTDTQYF. The CDR3 nucleotides are TGTGCCAGCAGACAAAACAGTTTCACAGATACGCAGTATTTT.

The sample holds one count of this clone. The rearrangement links TRBV5-1 to TRBJ2-7; D is possibly TRBD1 (6 bases). Germline CDR1 SGHRS, CDR2 YFSETQ. V lost 1 base and J 4 bases, leaving 12 bases between the germline ends. CDR3 length: 14 amino acids. CDR3 in amino acids: CASSLNRELYEQYF. CDR3 DNA: TGCGCCAGCAGCTTGAACAGGGAGCTTTACGAGCAGTACTTC. Combining the CDR3 with reference TRBV5-1 and TRBJ2-7 gives the whole variable domain KAGVTQTPRYLIKTRGQQVTLSCSPISGHRSVSWYQQTPGQGLQFLFEYFSETQRNKGNFPGRFSGRQFSNSRSEMNVSTLELGDSALYLCASSLNRELYEQYFGPGTRLTVT.

A few counts support this clone. This chain uses TRBV11-2 with TRBJ2-2; perhaps TRBD2 as D (6 bases). V gave up 5 bases and J gave up 0 bases, with 10 bases separating them. Germline V gives CDR1 SGHAT, CDR2 FQNNGV. This CDR3 region has 15 residues. The CDR3 is CASSPREANTGELFF. As DNA, the CDR3 is TGTGCCAGCAGCCCCAGGGAGGCGAACACCGGGGAGCTGTTTTTT.

The chain uses TRBV7-2 and TRBJ2-7; no firm D call. V was pared by 1 base and J by 4 bases, with 5 bases between. The CDR3 is 12 amino acids. Germline V gene data show CDR1 as SGHTA and CDR2 as FQGNSA. The CDR3 sequence is CASSLGSYEQYF. Written as DNA, the CDR3 is TGTGCCAGCAGCTTAGGCAGTTACGAGCAGTACTTC.

In regard to this clone: This specimen includes other DNA sequences encoding the same CDR3. This rearrangement joins TRBV6-5 to TRBJ2-5, with 8 positions matching TRBD2. Germline V gives CDR1 MNHEY, CDR2 SVGAGI. J gave up 7 bases and V 4 bases, and 8 bases lay outside the gene matches. The CDR3 contains 14 residues. This CDR3 reads CASSSLSGKGTQYF. DNA for the CDR3: TGTGCCAGCAGTTCACTTAGCGGGAAAGGGACCCAGTACTTC.

V and J are TRBV30 and TRBJ1-3; TRBD1 might be the D (5 bases). Germline CDR1 GTSNPN, CDR2 SVGIG (reference sequence). V was trimmed by 1 base and J by 4 bases, leaving 20 bases between them. This CDR3 comprises 17 residues. The CDR3 region is CAWSARPTEAAGNTIYF. The DNA for the CDR3 is TGTGCCTGGAGTGCCCGCCCGACAGAGGCAGCGGGAAACACCATATATTTT.

The genes are TRBV14 and TRBJ2-2, with 7 bases identical to TRBD2. The germline gives CDR1 SGHDN, CDR2 FVKESK. This CDR3 has 15 residues. The V segment lost 1 base and the J segment 5 bases; nucleotides outside the gene matches: 4. The CDR3 protein is CASSQAGGGTGELFF. The CDR3, as DNA: TGTGCCAGCAGCCAAGCGGGCGGGGGAACCGGGGAGCTGTTTTTT. The full variable domain, with the rest looked up from reference TRBV14 and TRBJ2-2, is EAGVTQFPSHSVIEKGQTVTLRCDPISGHDNLYWYRRVMGKEIKFLLHFVKESKQDESGMPNNRFLAERTGGTYSTLKVQPAELEDSGVYFCASSQAGGGTGELFFGEGSRLTVL.

The rearrangement joins TRBV6-5 to TRBJ2-2, with D maybe TRBD2 (5 bases). The CDR3 runs 15 residues. Trimming pared 2 bases from V and 4 bases from J, leaving 11 bases between. Germline assignment: CDR1 MNHEY and CDR2 SVGAGI. The CDR3 loop is CASSYEGPGTGELFF. DNA for the CDR3: TGTGCCAGCAGTTACGAGGGTCCGGGCACCGGGGAGCTGTTTTTT.

The rearrangement uses TRBV4-1 and TRBJ1-6; a possible D gene is TRBD1 (5 bases). This CDR3 comprises 18 residues. Germline-derived CDR1 and CDR2 are MGHRA and YSYEKL. The germline V and J ends were trimmed by 3 bases and 1 base, with 16 bases remaining between them. The CDR3 DNA sequence: TGCGCCAGCAGCCAGCGGGACCAAGGCGCATCCTATAATTCACCCCTCCACTTT. This gives the protein CASSQRDQGASYNSPLHF.

The V and J genes are TRBV18 and TRBJ1-5; TRBD1 matches 8 bases. The germline CDR1 and CDR2 sequences are KGHSH and LQKENI. V lost 6 bases and J lost 6; bases outside the gene matches: 7. CDR3 length: 14 amino acids. This CDR3 reads CASSEDRGRQPQHF. The CDR3 DNA reads TGTGCCAGCTCCGAAGACAGGGGCCGTCAGCCCCAGCATTTT.

This clone occurred a few times. The chain uses TRBV25-1 and TRBJ1-4; D may be TRBD1 (5 bases). Trimming stripped 3 bases from V and 3 bases from J, with 14 bases between. The CDR3 spans 16 residues. Per germline, CDR1 MGHDK and CDR2 SYGVNS. CDR3 sequence reads: CASSEGEGSANEKLFF. DNA for the CDR3: TGTGCCAGCAGTGAGGGGGAGGGTTCGGCTAATGAAAAACTGTTTTTT.

The chain is built from TRBV4-1 and TRBJ2-3, with 8 bases that match TRBD2. The CDR3 contains 16 residues. With V trimmed by 4 bases and J by 2 bases, 8 bases remained unmatched. Germline CDR1 is MGHRA and CDR2 is YSYEKL. CDR3 nucleotides: TGCGCCAGCAGCCCCCGCCTAGCGGGTCCCACAGATACGCAGTATTTT. It translates to CASSPRLAGPTDTQYF.

The chain carries TRBV21-1 and TRBJ2-7; TRBD1 is taken as the D call from the table, unchecked against the DNA. TRBV21-1 is a documented pseudogene. The CDR3 is 12 residues long. This CDR3 reads CASSARLYEQYF. The CDR3 DNA reads TGTGCCAGCTCGGCCAGGCTCTACGAGCAGTACTTC.

Comment on this clone: Mismatch with germline at one junction end may stem from a read error. The gene calls are TRBV7-9 and TRBJ2-1; TRBD2 matches at 11 bases. CDR3 length equals 17 residues. Germline V CDR1 and CDR2: SEHNR, FQNEAQ (reference sequence). CDR3 protein: CSSSPGTSGRLDNEQFF. CDR3 coding DNA: TGTTCCAGCAGCCCAGGGACTAGCGGTCGATTGGACAATGAGCAGTTCTTC. The variable domain in full, with the rest retrieved from reference TRBV7-9 and TRBJ2-1, is DTGVSQNPRHKITKRGQNVTFRCDPISEHNRLYWYRQTLGQGPEFLTYFQNEAQLEKSRLLSDRFSAERPKGSFSTLEIQRTEQGDSAMYLCSSSPGTSGRLDNEQFFGPGTRLTVL.

The rearrangement joins TRBV7-6 to TRBJ1-5; D is perhaps TRBD1 (5 bases). V gave up 3 bases and J gave up 5 bases, with 11 bases separating them. CDR3 size: 14 residues. CDR1 is SGHVS, CDR2 FNYEAQ, per germline. The CDR3 bases are TGTGCCAGCAGCTTTTTAGGGGCGGATCAGCCCCAGCATTTT. Translation gives CASSFLGADQPQHF.

This sequence joins TRBV4-2 and TRBJ2-7; D perhaps matches TRBD1 (5 bases). V was shortened by 0 bases and J by 1 base, with 7 bases between the two germline ends. Per germline, CDR1 LGHNA and CDR2 YNFKEQ. The CDR3 is made up of 14 amino acids. The CDR3 DNA follows: TGTGCCAGCAGCCAAGATTCAGGGTCCTACGAGCAGTACTTC. Its translation: CASSQDSGSYEQYF.

This clone was picked up one time. This chain joins TRBV14 and TRBJ1-1, with a weak D call TRBD1 (5 bases). V dropped 4 bases and J dropped 4 bases, with 13 bases sitting between them. The CDR3 has 14 amino acids. Germline V gene sequence: CDR1 SGHDN, CDR2 FVKESK. The CDR3 loop reads CASSRRGGITEAFF. The CDR3 DNA follows: TGTGCCAGCAGCCGACGCGGGGGAATCACTGAAGCTTTCTTT.

The rearrangement links TRBV5-1 to TRBJ2-1, with 7 bases aligning to TRBD2. The CDR3 extends over 14 amino acids. V was pared by 4 bases and J by 9 bases, with 10 bases of the junction left unmatched. Germline lookup yields CDR1 SGHRS and CDR2 YFSETQ. CDR3 amino acids: CASSSLLGGSEQFF. For the CDR3, the DNA is TGCGCCAGCAGCAGCTTGTTGGGGGGGAGTGAGCAGTTCTTC.

The chain joins TRBV6-6 to TRBJ2-2; D perhaps matches TRBD1 (5 bases). This CDR3 is built from 12 residues. V lost 6 bases to trimming and J lost 7 bases, with 9 bases between them. The germline gives CDR1 MNHNY, CDR2 SVGAGI (reference sequence). CDR3 coding DNA: TGTGCCAGCAGAACTGGACACGGGGAGCTGTTTTTT. Residues: CASRTGHGELFF.

This clone has only a few counts. J is TRBJ2-1 and V is TRBV5-1; 11 bases fit TRBD2. With 4 bases clipped from V and 5 bases from J, the junction kept 5 bases outside the gene matches. Germline V gene data show CDR1 as SGHRS and CDR2 as YFSETQ. The CDR3 consists of 15 residues. The CDR3 DNA reads TGCGCCAGCAGCATTAGCGGGGGGGACAACAATGAGCAGTTCTTC. This translates into CASSISGGDNNEQFF.

This chain links TRBV15 with TRBJ1-1, with TRBD1 matching 8 bases. After removal of 3 bases from V and 4 bases from J, the junction contained 7 bases not matched to a gene. This CDR3 comprises 15 residues. Germline V gene data show CDR1 as LNHNV and CDR2 as YYDKDF (reference sequence). The CDR3 here is CATSRGTGGGTEAFF. In DNA, the CDR3 is TGTGCCACCAGCAGGGGTACAGGGGGAGGCACTGAAGCTTTCTTT.

About this clone itself: The same CDR3 is also encoded by other DNA sequences in this sample. V and J are TRBV5-1 and TRBJ2-3; TRBD1 matches 8 bases. The CDR3 runs to 14 residues. Germline V gene sequence: CDR1 SGHRS, CDR2 YFSETQ. V lost 4 bases to trimming and J lost 4 bases; unmatched junction nucleotides: 5. The CDR3 sequence: CASSLGQGADTQYF. In DNA form, the CDR3 reads TGCGCCAGCAGCCTCGGACAGGGAGCAGATACGCAGTATTTT.

V gene TRBV27 combines with J gene TRBJ1-2, with 7 bases aligning to TRBD1. Losses at the gene ends were 2 bases for V and 5 bases for J; bases not matched to a gene: 2. The germline CDR1 and CDR2 sequences are MNHEY and SMNVEV (reference sequence). The CDR3 loop spans 13 amino acids. CDR3 loop: CASSLGRGYGYTF. CDR3 in DNA: TGTGCCAGCAGTTTAGGCAGGGGGTATGGCTACACCTTC.

The chain combines TRBV4-2 with TRBJ2-4, with 7 bases aligning to TRBD2. This CDR3 is 14 amino acids long. The V and J ends lost 4 bases and 3 bases, in that order; junction bases with no gene match: 3. Per the germline V gene, CDR1 is LGHNA and CDR2 is YNFKEQ. The CDR3 spells CASSPTSVKNIQYF. CDR3 coding DNA: TGTGCCAGCAGCCCCACTAGCGTCAAAAACATTCAGTACTTC.

The CDR3 is CATSEYSGDYEQYF. The CDR3 nucleotides are TGTGCCACTTCGGAGTATAGCGGGGACTACGAGCAGTACTTC. The chain joins TRBV21-1 to TRBJ2-7; the table's TRBD2 call for D was not verified on the DNA. TRBV21-1 is a recognized pseudogene. The CDR3 is made up of 14 amino acids.